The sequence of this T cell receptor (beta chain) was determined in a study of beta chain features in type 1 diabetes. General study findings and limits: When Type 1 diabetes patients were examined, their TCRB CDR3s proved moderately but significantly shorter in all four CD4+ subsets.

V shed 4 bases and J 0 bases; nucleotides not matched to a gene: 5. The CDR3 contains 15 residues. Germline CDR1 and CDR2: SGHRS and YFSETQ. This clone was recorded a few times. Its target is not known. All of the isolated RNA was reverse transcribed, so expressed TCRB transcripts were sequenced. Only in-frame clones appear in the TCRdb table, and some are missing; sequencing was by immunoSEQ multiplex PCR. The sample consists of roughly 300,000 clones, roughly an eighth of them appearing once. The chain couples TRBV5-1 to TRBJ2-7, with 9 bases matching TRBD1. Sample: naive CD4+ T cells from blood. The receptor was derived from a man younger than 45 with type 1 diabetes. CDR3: CASSLVDRGSYEQYF. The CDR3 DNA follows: TGCGCCAGCAGCCTGGTGGACAGGGGCTCCTACGAGCAGTACTTC.